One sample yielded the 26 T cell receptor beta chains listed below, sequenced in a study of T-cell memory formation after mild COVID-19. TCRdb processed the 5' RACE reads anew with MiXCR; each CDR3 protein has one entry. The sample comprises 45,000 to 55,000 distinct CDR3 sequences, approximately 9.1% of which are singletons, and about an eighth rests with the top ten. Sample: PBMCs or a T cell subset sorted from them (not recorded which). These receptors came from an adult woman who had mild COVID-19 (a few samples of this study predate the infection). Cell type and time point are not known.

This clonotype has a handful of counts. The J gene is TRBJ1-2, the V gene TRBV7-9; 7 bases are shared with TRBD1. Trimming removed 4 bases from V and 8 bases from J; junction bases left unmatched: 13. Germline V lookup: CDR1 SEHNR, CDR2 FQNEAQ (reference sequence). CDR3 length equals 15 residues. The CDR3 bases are TGTGCCAGCAGCTCTGCCCTCGACAGGGCGGACGGCTACACCTTC. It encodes CASSSALDRADGYTF.

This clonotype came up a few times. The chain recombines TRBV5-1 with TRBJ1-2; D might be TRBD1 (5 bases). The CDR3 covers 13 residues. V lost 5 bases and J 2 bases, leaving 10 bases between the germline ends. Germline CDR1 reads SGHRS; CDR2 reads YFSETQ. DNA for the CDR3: TGCGCCAGCAGACTACAGGAGAACTATGGCTACACCTTC. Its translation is CASRLQENYGYTF.

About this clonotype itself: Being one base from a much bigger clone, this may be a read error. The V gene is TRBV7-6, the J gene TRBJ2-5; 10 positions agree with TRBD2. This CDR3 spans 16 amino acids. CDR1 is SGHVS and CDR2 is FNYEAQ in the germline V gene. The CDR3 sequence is CSSSLAGGQGGETQYF. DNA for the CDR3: TGTTCCAGCAGCTTAGCGGGAGGACAGGGTGGGGAGACCCAGTACTTC.

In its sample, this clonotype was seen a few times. The CDR3 DNA reads as TGTGCCAGCAGTCACGACTTGGGGACCCAGTACTTC. This gives the protein CASSHDLGTQYF. The chain links TRBV6-2 or TRBV6-3 to TRBJ2-5, with D uncertain. Germline CDR1 and CDR2: MNHEY and SVGEGT. V lost 5 bases and J 7 bases, leaving 11 bases between the germline ends. The CDR3 consists of 12 residues.

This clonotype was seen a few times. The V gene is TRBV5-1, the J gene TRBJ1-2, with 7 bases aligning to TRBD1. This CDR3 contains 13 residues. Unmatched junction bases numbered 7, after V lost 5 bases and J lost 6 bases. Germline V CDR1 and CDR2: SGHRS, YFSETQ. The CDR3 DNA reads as TGCGCCAGCAGGAACGGGACAGCTGATGGCTACACCTTC. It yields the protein CASRNGTADGYTF.

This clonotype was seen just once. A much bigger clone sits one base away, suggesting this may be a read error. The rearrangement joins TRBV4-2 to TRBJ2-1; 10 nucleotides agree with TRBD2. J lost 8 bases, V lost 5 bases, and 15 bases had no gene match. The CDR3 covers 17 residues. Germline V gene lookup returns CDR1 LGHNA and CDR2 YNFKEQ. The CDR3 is CASSNPAGGSASDEQFF. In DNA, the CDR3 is TGTGCCAGCAGCAACCCAGCGGGAGGGTCTGCGAGTGATGAGCAGTTCTTC.

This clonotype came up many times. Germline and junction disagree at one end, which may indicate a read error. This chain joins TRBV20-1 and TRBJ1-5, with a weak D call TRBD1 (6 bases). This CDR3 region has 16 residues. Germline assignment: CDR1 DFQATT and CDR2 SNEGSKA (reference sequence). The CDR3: CSARERGIYSNQPQHF. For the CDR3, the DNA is TGCAGTGCTCGAGAGAGGGGGATCTACAGCAATCAGCCCCAGCATTTT.

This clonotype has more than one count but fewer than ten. The CDR3 coding sequence is TGTGCCAGCAGCCAAGCGAGGACAGGGTACACTGAAGCTTTCTTT. It encodes CASSQARTGYTEAFF. This chain links TRBV3-1 with TRBJ1-1; 8 bases are a match to TRBD1. The germline V gene encodes CDR1 LGHDT and CDR2 YNNKEL (reference sequence). CDR3 length: 15 residues. V lost 1 base and J lost 3; bases outside the gene matches: 4.

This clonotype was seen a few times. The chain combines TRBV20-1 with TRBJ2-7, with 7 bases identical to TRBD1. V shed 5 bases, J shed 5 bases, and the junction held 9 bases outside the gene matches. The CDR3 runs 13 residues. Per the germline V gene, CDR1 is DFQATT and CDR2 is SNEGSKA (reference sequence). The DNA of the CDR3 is TGCAGTGCTGTCAAACAGGGGTTCCACGAGCAGTACTTC. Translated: CSAVKQGFHEQYF.

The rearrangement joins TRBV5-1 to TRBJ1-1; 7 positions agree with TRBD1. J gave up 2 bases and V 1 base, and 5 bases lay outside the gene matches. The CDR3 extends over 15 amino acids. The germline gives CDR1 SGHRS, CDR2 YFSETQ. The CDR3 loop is CASSLTGTANTEAFF. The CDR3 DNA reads TGCGCCAGCAGCTTGACAGGGACAGCTAACACTGAAGCTTTCTTT.

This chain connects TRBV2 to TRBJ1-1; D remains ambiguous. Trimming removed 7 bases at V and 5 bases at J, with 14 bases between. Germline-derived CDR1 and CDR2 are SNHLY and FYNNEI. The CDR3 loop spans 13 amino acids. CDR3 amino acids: CASKEIPITEAFF. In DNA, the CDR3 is TGTGCCAGCAAGGAAATACCGATTACTGAAGCTTTCTTT.

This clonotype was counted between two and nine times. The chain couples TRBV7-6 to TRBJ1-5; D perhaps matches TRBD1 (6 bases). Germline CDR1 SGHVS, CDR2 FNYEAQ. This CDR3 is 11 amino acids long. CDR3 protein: CEQGNNQPQHF. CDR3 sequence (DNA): TGTGAACAGGGAAACAATCAGCCCCAGCATTTT.

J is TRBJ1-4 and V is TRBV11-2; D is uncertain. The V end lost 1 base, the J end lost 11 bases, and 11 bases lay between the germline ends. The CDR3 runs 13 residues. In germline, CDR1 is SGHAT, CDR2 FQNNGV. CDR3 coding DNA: TGTGCCAGCAGCTTAGGGAGAGTTGAGAAACTGTTTTTT. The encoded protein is CASSLGRVEKLFF.

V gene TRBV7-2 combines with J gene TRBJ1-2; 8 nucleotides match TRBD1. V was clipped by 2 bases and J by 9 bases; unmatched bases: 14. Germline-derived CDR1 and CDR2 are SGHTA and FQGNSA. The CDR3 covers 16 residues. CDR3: CASSLLPGQDPYCYTF. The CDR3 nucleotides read TGTGCCAGCAGCTTACTACCGGGACAGGACCCTTATTGCTACACCTTC. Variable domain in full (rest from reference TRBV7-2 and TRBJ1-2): GAGVSQSPSNKVTEKGKDVELRCDPISGHTALYWYRQSLGQGLEFLIYFQGNSAPDKSGLPSDRFSAERTGGSVSTLTIQRTQQEDSAVYLCASSLLPGQDPYCYTFGSGTRLTVV.

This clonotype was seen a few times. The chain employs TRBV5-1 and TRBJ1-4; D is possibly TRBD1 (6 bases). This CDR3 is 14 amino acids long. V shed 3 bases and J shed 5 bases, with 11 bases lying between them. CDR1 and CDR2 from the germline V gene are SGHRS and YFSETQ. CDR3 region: CASSSDRTNEKLFF. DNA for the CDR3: TGCGCCAGCAGCTCGGACAGAACGAATGAAAAACTGTTTTTT.

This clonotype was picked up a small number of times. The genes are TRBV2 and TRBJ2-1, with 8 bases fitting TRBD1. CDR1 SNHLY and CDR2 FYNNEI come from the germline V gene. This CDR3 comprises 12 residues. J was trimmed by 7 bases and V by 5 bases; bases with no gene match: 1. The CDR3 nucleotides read TGTGCCAGCAGTAGACAGGGGAATGAGCAGTTCTTC. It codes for CASSRQGNEQFF.

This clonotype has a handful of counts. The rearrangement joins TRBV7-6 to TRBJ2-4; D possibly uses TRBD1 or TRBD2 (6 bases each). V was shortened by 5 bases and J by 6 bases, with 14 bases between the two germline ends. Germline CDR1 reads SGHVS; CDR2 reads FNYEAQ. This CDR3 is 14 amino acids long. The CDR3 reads CASSPWGAGNIQYF. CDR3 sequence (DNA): TGTGCCAGCAGCCCTTGGGGGGCGGGAAACATTCAGTACTTC.

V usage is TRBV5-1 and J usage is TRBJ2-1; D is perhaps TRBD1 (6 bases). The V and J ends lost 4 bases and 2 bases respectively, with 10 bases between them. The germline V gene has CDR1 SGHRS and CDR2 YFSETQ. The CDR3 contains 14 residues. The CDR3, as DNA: TGCGCCAGCAGCCCGGGACACCCCTACAATGAGCAGTTCTTC. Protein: CASSPGHPYNEQFF.

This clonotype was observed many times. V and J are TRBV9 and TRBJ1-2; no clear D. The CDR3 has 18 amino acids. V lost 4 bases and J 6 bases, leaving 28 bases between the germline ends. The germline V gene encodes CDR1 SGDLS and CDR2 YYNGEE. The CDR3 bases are TGTGCCAGCAGCCCCTTTGCTCTAGGATCGGGAGCTGGCCATGGCTACACCTTC. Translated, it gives CASSPFALGSGAGHGYTF.

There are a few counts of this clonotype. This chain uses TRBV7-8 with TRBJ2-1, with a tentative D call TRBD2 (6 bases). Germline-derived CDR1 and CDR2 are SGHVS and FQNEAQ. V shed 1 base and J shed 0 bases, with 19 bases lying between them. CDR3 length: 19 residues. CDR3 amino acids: CASSLVGSAFGSSYNEQFF. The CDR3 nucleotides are TGTGCCAGCAGCTTAGTAGGTAGCGCGTTCGGGAGCTCCTACAATGAGCAGTTCTTC.

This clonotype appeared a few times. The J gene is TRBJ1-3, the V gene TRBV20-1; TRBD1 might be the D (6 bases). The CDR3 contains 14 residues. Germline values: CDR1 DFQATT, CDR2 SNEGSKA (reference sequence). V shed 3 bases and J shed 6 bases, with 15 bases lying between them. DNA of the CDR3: TGCAGTGCTAGGGGACGGACAGCTATAAACACCATATATTTT. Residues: CSARGRTAINTIYF.

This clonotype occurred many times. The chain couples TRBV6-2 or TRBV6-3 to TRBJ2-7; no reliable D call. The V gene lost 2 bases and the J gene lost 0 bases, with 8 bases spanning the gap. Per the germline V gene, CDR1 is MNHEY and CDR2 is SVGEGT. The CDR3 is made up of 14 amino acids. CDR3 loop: CASSYDPSSYEQYF. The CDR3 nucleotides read TGTGCCAGCAGTTACGACCCCAGCTCCTACGAGCAGTACTTC.

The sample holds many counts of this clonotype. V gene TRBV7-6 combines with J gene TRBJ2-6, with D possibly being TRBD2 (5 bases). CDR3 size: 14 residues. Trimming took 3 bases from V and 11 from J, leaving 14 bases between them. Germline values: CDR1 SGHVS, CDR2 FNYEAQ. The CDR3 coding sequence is TGTGCCAGCAGCTTTTTATTGGGTAGCGACGTCCTGACTTTC. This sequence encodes CASSFLLGSDVLTF.

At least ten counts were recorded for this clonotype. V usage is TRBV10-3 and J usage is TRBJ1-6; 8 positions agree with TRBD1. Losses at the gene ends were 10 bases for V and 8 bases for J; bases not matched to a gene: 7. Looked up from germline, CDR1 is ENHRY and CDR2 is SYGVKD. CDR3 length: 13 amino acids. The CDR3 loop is CATATGGDSPLHF. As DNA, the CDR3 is TGTGCCACCGCTACAGGGGGTGATTCACCCCTCCACTTT.

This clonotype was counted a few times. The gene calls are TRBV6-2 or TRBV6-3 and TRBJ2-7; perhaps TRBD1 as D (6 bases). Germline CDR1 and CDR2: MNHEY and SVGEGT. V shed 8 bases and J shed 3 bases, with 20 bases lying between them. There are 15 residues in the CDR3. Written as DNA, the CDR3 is TGTGCCAGCCTTGACGCCGGGACATCATACTACGAGCAGTACTTC. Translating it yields CASLDAGTSYYEQYF.

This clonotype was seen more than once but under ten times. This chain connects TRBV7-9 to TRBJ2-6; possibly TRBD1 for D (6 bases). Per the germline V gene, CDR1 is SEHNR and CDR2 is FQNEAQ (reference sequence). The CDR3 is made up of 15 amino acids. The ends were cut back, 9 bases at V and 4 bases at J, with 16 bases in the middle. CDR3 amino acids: CASPPGAQGANVLTF. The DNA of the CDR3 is TGTGCCAGTCCCCCAGGGGCGCAGGGGGCCAACGTCCTGACTTTC.